This T cell receptor (beta chain) appears in the sequencing data of a study of shared clonotypes between healthy human individuals. Profiled with immunoSEQ multiplex PCR; TCRdb holds only in-frame clones, not every one. Counted here are 1.4 million to 1.5 million clones, around 97% occurring once; the ten biggest clones make up over 1%. The sample was naive CD4+ T cells sorted from blood. Stated subset: CD45RA+ positively selected. The receptor comes from a man aged 25-40 years in good health.

The DNA of the CDR3 is TGTGCCAGCAGTTTACCAAACTTAGGCTCCTACGAGCAGTACTTC. Its protein product is CASSLPNLGSYEQYF. The chain is built from TRBV28 and TRBJ2-7; D remains ambiguous. Germline V gene data show CDR1 as MDHEN and CDR2 as SYDVKM. The CDR3 is made up of 15 amino acids. V lost 2 bases, J lost 0 bases, and 11 bases lay in between.